This note documents a single TCR beta chain sequence. This entry belongs to a study of control samples from healthy donors and cancer patients. The CDR3 is 15 residues long. Trimming took off 7 bases at V and 4 bases at J, with 16 bases between the two ends. In germline, CDR1 is SGHVS, CDR2 FQNEAQ. Profiling relied on immunoSEQ multiplex PCR, and the TCRdb table lists in-frame clones only, not all of them. The data show 70,000 to 95,000 clones, 90% to 95% seen once. The TCR sequence derives from a woman aged 30 to 39 in good health. The specimen was blood. The rearrangement uses TRBV7-8 and TRBJ2-2; TRBD2 might be the D (5 bases). The CDR3 here is CASTLGRRGTGELFF. CDR3 coding DNA: TGTGCCAGCACCTTGGGGAGACGGGGCACCGGGGAGCTGTTTTTT.